This entry is about one TCR beta chain. This record belongs to a study of immune evolution from preneoplasia to lung adenocarcinoma. Generated by immunoSEQ multiplex PCR, the TCRdb table keeps only in-frame clones and is missing some. There are roughly 5,300 clones in the sample; about 90% occur only once, and approximately 3.2% lies in the top ten. Trimming took 4 bases from V and 4 from J, leaving 14 bases between them. The germline gives CDR1 SGHRS, CDR2 YFSETQ. The CDR3 spans 14 residues. Material: FFPE invasive lung adenocarcinoma tissue. The receptor was isolated from a person aged 50-70 years with lung adenocarcinoma. The chain uses TRBV5-1 and TRBJ1-1; D gene uncertain. CDR3 loop: CASSTGGGGTEAFF. The CDR3 DNA sequence: TGCGCCAGCAGCACGGGCGGAGGTGGCACTGAAGCTTTCTTT.